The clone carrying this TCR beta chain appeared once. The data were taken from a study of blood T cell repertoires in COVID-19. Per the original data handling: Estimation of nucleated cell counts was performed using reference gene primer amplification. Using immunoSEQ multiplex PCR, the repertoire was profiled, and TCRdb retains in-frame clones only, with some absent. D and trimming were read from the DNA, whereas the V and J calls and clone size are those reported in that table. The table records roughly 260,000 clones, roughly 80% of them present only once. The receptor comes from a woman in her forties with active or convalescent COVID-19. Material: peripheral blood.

This chain's CDR3 is CASSPTEHGNTIYF. The CDR3 DNA reads TGTGCCAGCTCGCCGACGGAGCACGGAAACACCATATATTTT. V gene TRBV18 combines with J gene TRBJ1-3; D remains ambiguous. The CDR3 has 14 amino acids. Germline V gives CDR1 KGHSH, CDR2 LQKENI. The V end was cut by 6 bases, the J end by 4 bases, with 13 bases between.